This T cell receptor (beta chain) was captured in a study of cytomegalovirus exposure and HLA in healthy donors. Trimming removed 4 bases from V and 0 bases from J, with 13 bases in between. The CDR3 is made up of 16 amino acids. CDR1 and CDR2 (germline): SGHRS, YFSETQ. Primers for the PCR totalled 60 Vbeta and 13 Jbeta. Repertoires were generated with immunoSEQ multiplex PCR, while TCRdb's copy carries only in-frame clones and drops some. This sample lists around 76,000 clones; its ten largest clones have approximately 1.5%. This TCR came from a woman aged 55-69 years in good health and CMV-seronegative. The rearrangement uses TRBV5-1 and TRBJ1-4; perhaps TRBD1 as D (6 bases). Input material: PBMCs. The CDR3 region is CASSPGQIATNEKLFF. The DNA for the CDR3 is TGCGCCAGCAGCCCGGGACAAATAGCAACTAATGAAAAACTGTTTTTT. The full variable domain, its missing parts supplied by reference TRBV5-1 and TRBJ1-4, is KAGVTQTPRYLIKTRGQQVTLSCSPISGHRSVSWYQQTPGQGLQFLFEYFSETQRNKGNFPGRFSGRQFSNSRSEMNVSTLELGDSALYLCASSPGQIATNEKLFFGSGTQLSVL.